These 7 T cell receptor beta chains were sequenced from one sample in a study of T cells after posttransplantation cyclophosphamide. Profiled with immunoSEQ multiplex PCR; TCRdb holds only in-frame clones, not every one. The table lists approximately 16,000 clones, roughly 84% of them singletons, with less than 4% in the top ten. Methotrexate plus calcineurin inhibitor accompanied controls' myeloablative marrow transplants; sampling was 1 year later. The material sequenced was PBMCs, taken after an allogeneic stem cell transplant with a calcineurin inhibitor and methotrexate. The receptors here all came from a male patient aged 50 to 59 who received an allogeneic stem cell transplant from an unrelated donor, was CMV-positive, and had chronic GVHD only. Some T cells may be graft donor cells.

The chain uses TRBV27 and TRBJ2-1, with D possibly being TRBD1 (5 bases). Trimming stripped 2 bases from V and 5 bases from J, with 7 bases between. CDR1 is MNHEY and CDR2 is SMNVEV in the germline V gene (reference sequence). This CDR3 is 13 amino acids long. The CDR3 is CASSLQGHNEQFF. The CDR3 DNA reads TGTGCCAGCAGTTTACAGGGTCACAATGAGCAGTTCTTC.

This chain links TRBV10-3 with TRBJ1-4; D is perhaps TRBD1 (6 bases). The CDR3 is 13 residues long. Trimming removed 7 bases from V and 8 bases from J, with 14 bases in between. Germline V gene data show CDR1 as ENHRY and CDR2 as SYGVKD. The CDR3 sequence is CAINGGASEKLFF. The CDR3 DNA reads as TGTGCCATCAACGGGGGGGCATCGGAAAAACTGTTTTTT.

The rearrangement links TRBV6-5 to TRBJ2-7, with TRBD2 as a possible D gene (6 bases). Trimming left V 6 bases short and J 2 bases short, with 14 bases between. This CDR3 is built from 14 residues. Germline V gene data show CDR1 as MNHEY and CDR2 as SVGAGI. The CDR3: CASSRLGRTYEQYF. CDR3 bases: TGTGCCAGCAGCAGACTAGGCAGGACCTACGAGCAGTACTTC.

The J gene is TRBJ1-1, the V gene TRBV19, with 7 bases lining up with TRBD1. V shed 2 bases and J 4 bases; nucleotides not matched to a gene: 10. The V gene's germline CDR1 is LNHDA and CDR2 SQIVND (reference sequence). The CDR3 runs 16 residues. The CDR3 sequence is CASSIRVRGQGTEAFF. The CDR3 nucleotides read TGTGCCAGTAGTATAAGAGTTAGGGGGCAGGGCACTGAAGCTTTCTTT.

The J gene is TRBJ2-7, the V gene TRBV5-1; D is unclear. Germline values: CDR1 SGHRS, CDR2 YFSETQ. The V end lost 7 bases, the J end lost 4 bases, and 15 bases lay between the germline ends. There are 13 residues in the CDR3. The CDR3 is CASPVFLPYEQYF. DNA for the CDR3: TGCGCCAGCCCCGTCTTTCTCCCTTACGAGCAGTACTTC.

The gene calls are TRBV7-3 and TRBJ1-1; 7 bases align to TRBD1. V trimming: 5 bases; J trimming: 3 bases; junction bases outside the gene matches: 3. Germline V gene sequence: CDR1 SGHTA, CDR2 FQGTGA. This CDR3 comprises 13 residues. CDR3 in DNA: TGTGCCAGCAGCGACAGGGTGTACACTGAAGCTTTCTTT. Amino acids: CASSDRVYTEAFF.

The chain combines TRBV19 with TRBJ2-7, with TRBD1 identical over 8 bases. CDR3 length equals 13 residues. The germline V gene has CDR1 LNHDA and CDR2 SQIVND (reference sequence). J gave up 2 bases and V 10 bases, and 7 bases lay outside the gene matches. CDR3 DNA: TGTGCCACTCGAGGGACAGGAACCTACGAGCAGTACTTC. Translating it yields CATRGTGTYEQYF.